These 13 T cell receptor beta chains originate from one sample sequenced in a study of T-cell memory formation after mild COVID-19. TCRdb reanalysed the 5' RACE reads using MiXCR and keeps one entry per CDR3 protein. Altogether around 200,000 distinct CDR3 sequences are present, about a fifth being singletons, with the ten largest covering 20% to 25%. The specimen sequenced was PBMCs or a T cell subset sorted from them (not recorded which). All receptors come from an adult woman who had mild COVID-19 (a few samples of this study predate the infection). Cell type and time point are not known.

This chain connects TRBV29-1 to TRBJ2-3; 12 bases align to TRBD1. CDR1 and CDR2 from the germline V gene are SQVTM and ANQGSEA. The CDR3 length is 17 residues. The V and J ends lost 4 bases and 1 base, in that order; junction bases with no gene match: 9. In nucleotides, the CDR3 is TGCAGCGTTGCAGGGACAGGGGGCTTGAGGGGCACAGATACGCAGTATTTT. Protein: CSVAGTGGLRGTDTQYF.

The chain joins TRBV28 to TRBJ1-1; D unclear. Germline V lookup: CDR1 MDHEN, CDR2 SYDVKM. This CDR3 region has 13 residues. V was cut by 6 bases and J by 4 bases, with 12 bases left in between. In DNA form, the CDR3 reads TGTGCCAGCAGCAACGTGGTCAGCACTGAAGCTTTCTTT. Amino acids: CASSNVVSTEAFF.

This clonotype was recorded a few times. This CDR3 is CASSLGTGALTDTQYF. The DNA of the CDR3 is TGTGCCAGCAGCTTAGGAACGGGGGCTCTCACAGATACGCAGTATTTT. The chain links TRBV7-6 to TRBJ2-3; D may match TRBD1 or TRBD2 (6 bases each). V was cut by 1 base and J by 2 bases, with 13 bases left in between. Germline CDR1 reads SGHVS; CDR2 reads FNYEAQ. The CDR3 runs to 16 residues.

This clonotype came up a few times. This chain joins TRBV3-1 and TRBJ2-6; either TRBD1 or TRBD2 may fit D (5 bases each). The V and J ends lost 1 base and 0 bases respectively, with 13 bases between them. This CDR3 is 18 amino acids long. The germline CDR1 and CDR2 sequences are LGHDT and YNNKEL (reference sequence). The CDR3 DNA follows: TGTGCCAGCAGCCAAGCCCGGGGCAGTACCTCTGGGGCCAACGTCCTGACTTTC. Protein product: CASSQARGSTSGANVLTF.

V usage is TRBV11-2 and J usage is TRBJ1-1, with 7 bases matching TRBD1. CDR1 is SGHAT and CDR2 is FQNNGV in the germline V gene. V lost 2 bases, J lost 5 bases, and 5 bases stayed unmatched. The CDR3 totals 14 residues. The CDR3 protein is CASSLQGGYTEAFF. In DNA form, the CDR3 reads TGTGCCAGCAGCTTACAGGGGGGGTATACTGAAGCTTTCTTT.

In this sample, this clonotype turned up a few times. The rearrangement uses TRBV2 and TRBJ2-3; 12 nucleotides align to TRBD2. Trimming cost V 3 bases and J 2 bases; bases outside gene matches: 18. This CDR3 is built from 21 residues. Looked up from germline, CDR1 is SNHLY and CDR2 is FYNNEI. The CDR3 spells CASSDAPQYHGTSGYTDTQYF. The DNA for the CDR3 is TGTGCCAGCAGTGACGCCCCTCAATACCACGGGACTAGCGGGTACACAGATACGCAGTATTTT.

The sample holds a few counts of this clonotype. The chain carries TRBV4-3 and TRBJ2-1; D may correspond to TRBD1 or TRBD2 (5 bases each). The ends were cut back, 1 base at V and 4 bases at J, with 17 bases in the middle. Looked up from germline, CDR1 is LGHNA and CDR2 is YSLEER. The CDR3 runs to 17 residues. The chain's CDR3 is CASSQGSRAGWYNEQFF. In nucleotides, the CDR3 is TGCGCCAGCAGCCAAGGGTCGAGGGCAGGGTGGTACAATGAGCAGTTCTTC.

This clonotype was seen a few times. V is TRBV7-8 and J is TRBJ2-1; D is possibly TRBD1 (7 bases). Deletions cut 7 bases from V and 8 bases from J, with 15 bases between. Germline assignment: CDR1 SGHVS and CDR2 FQNEAQ. CDR3 length: 13 amino acids. CDR3 amino acids: CASNLQGGDEQFF. In DNA form, the CDR3 reads TGTGCCAGCAACCTGCAGGGGGGCGATGAGCAGTTCTTC.

This clonotype was seen only a few times. V and J are TRBV11-3 and TRBJ2-4; possibly TRBD1 for D (7 bases). CDR1 and CDR2 (germline): SGHNT, YENEEA. V lost 5 bases, J lost 2 bases, and 22 bases lay in between. The CDR3 runs 18 residues. CDR3 residues: CASSPTGLRGAPKNIQYF. Written as DNA, the CDR3 is TGTGCCAGCAGCCCCACAGGCCTCAGGGGGGCTCCCAAAAACATTCAGTACTTC.

A few counts support this clonotype. An end of the junction does not agree with germline; a read error may underlie this. CDR3 in amino acids: CASSADRGRVLVF. The CDR3 DNA sequence: TGTGCCAGCAGCGCTGACAGGGGGCGCGTTCTGGTCTTC. V usage is TRBV5-8 and J usage is TRBJ2-4, with 10 nucleotides matching TRBD1. Germline loops: CDR1 SGHTS, CDR2 YDEGEE. The CDR3 has 13 amino acids.

This chain uses TRBV11-2 with TRBJ2-1, with 16 positions matching TRBD2. The ends lost 4 bases at V and 7 bases at J; junction bases unmatched: 16. The CDR3 has 20 amino acids. CDR1 SGHAT and CDR2 FQNNGV come from the germline V gene. The DNA for the CDR3 is TGTGCCAGCAGCTCCTTCCCGGGACTAGCGGGGGGGCCAGGTGGGAATGAGCAGTTCTTC. This translates into CASSSFPGLAGGPGGNEQFF.

This clonotype was picked up one time. The CDR3: CASSFEGQFLYEQYF. As DNA, the CDR3 is TGTGCCAGCAGTTTCGAGGGACAGTTTCTGTACGAGCAGTACTTC. The chain is built from TRBV28 and TRBJ2-7, with 7 bases identical to TRBD1. From germline, CDR1 is MDHEN and CDR2 SYDVKM. The length of the CDR3 is 15 residues. J gave up 4 bases and V 3 bases, and 9 bases lay outside the gene matches.

This CDR3 reads CASSLMGATGSTDTQYF. The CDR3 DNA follows: TGTGCCAGCAGCTTAATGGGCGCGACGGGTAGCACAGATACGCAGTATTTT. The chain combines TRBV7-9 with TRBJ2-3; D remains ambiguous. CDR3 length equals 17 residues. Looked up from germline, CDR1 is SEHNR and CDR2 is FQNEAQ (reference sequence). V was cut by 2 bases and J by 0 bases, with 15 bases left in between.